Shown below are 14 T cell receptor beta chains from a single sample sequenced in a study of beta chain features in type 1 diabetes. Every isolated RNA sample was fully reverse transcribed, so sequencing captured expressed TCRB transcripts. Using immunoSEQ multiplex PCR, the repertoire was profiled, and TCRdb retains in-frame clones only, with some absent. The sample has 300,000 or so clones, approximately 8% seen once. The sequenced sample consisted of central memory CD4+ T cells from blood. Every receptor here comes from a woman aged 18-30 years in good health.

The chain couples TRBV11-2 to TRBJ2-4; D may be TRBD2 (6 bases). The ends were cut back, 8 bases at V and 6 bases at J, with 14 bases in the middle. CDR1 is SGHAT and CDR2 is FQNNGV in the germline V gene. CDR3 length: 13 amino acids. CDR3 bases: TGTGCCAGCCGTACCGGGGGACGAAACATTCAGTACTTC. It translates to CASRTGGRNIQYF.

About this clone itself: A much larger clone lies a single base off, so this may be a read error. The rearrangement links TRBV29-1 to TRBJ2-5; the match to TRBD1 covers 8 bases. Germline V gives CDR1 SQVTM, CDR2 ANQGSEA. The CDR3 runs to 13 residues. After removal of 5 bases from V and 5 bases from J, the junction contained 7 bases not matched to a gene. The CDR3 region is CSVNGQGGETQYF. CDR3 DNA sequence: TGCAGCGTTAACGGACAGGGCGGCGAGACCCAGTACTTC.

This clone was found a few times. V is TRBV29-1 and J is TRBJ2-2; 7 nucleotides line up with TRBD2. CDR1 and CDR2 from the germline V gene are SQVTM and ANQGSEA. This CDR3 region has 13 residues. With V trimmed by 7 bases and J by 4 bases, 6 bases remained unmatched. CDR3 sequence reads: CSATGLSTGELFF. The CDR3 bases are TGCAGCGCCACGGGACTATCCACCGGGGAGCTGTTTTTT.

This clone has ten or more counts. This chain joins TRBV28 and TRBJ2-4, with 11 bases aligning to TRBD1. Germline V CDR1 and CDR2: MDHEN, SYDVKM. The CDR3 consists of 14 residues. The trim removed 6 bases at V and 5 bases at J, leaving 3 bases unmatched. CDR3 sequence: CASRGQGAENIQYF. The CDR3 nucleotides read TGTGCCAGCAGAGGACAGGGGGCGGAAAACATTCAGTACTTC.

This clone was found a few times. The sample contains more than one DNA sequence encoding this CDR3. J is TRBJ1-1 and V is TRBV14; no clear D gene. Germline V CDR1 and CDR2: SGHDN, FVKESK. The V and J ends lost 1 base and 1 base respectively, with 7 bases between them. The CDR3 runs to 14 residues. The CDR3 region is CASSQGTANTEAFF. The DNA for the CDR3 is TGTGCCAGCAGCCAAGGGACCGCGAACACTGAAGCTTTCTTT.

In this sample, this clone turned up many times. This chain connects TRBV6-5 to TRBJ1-4; D is uncertain. The V end was cut by 9 bases, the J end by 1 base, with 6 bases between. The CDR3 consists of 12 residues. CDR1 is MNHEY, CDR2 SVGAGI, per germline. The CDR3 DNA reads as TGTGCCAGTACTCAAACTAATGAAAAACTGTTTTTT. Translating gives CASTQTNEKLFF.

This clone appeared many times. Other nucleotide sequences in the sample specify the same CDR3. V is TRBV7-2 and J is TRBJ2-7, with D perhaps matching TRBD1 (5 bases). V shed 4 bases and J shed 2 bases, with 9 bases lying between them. The V gene's germline CDR1 is SGHTA and CDR2 FQGNSA. The CDR3 sequence is 13 residues long. CDR3 nucleotides: TGTGCCAGCAGCTCCAGGGTTGCCTACGAGCAGTACTTC. Translation: CASSSRVAYEQYF.

This clone was counted only a few times. The sample has other DNA sequences that encode this CDR3 too. The rearrangement links TRBV6-6 to TRBJ1-1, with D possibly matching TRBD1 (5 bases). Trimming took 2 bases from V and 8 from J, leaving 12 bases between them. The germline V gene has CDR1 MNHNY and CDR2 SVGAGI (reference sequence). This CDR3 comprises 13 residues. As DNA, the CDR3 is TGTGCCAGCAGTTACGGGGCTTCCACGGAAGCTTTCTTT. Translating gives CASSYGASTEAFF.

This clone has a count of ten or more. The same CDR3 is also encoded by other DNA sequences in this sample. The rearrangement links TRBV28 to TRBJ2-7, with no clear D. The germline CDR1 and CDR2 sequences are MDHEN and SYDVKM. CDR3 size: 11 residues. V was trimmed by 4 bases and J by 3 bases, leaving 4 bases between them. CDR3: CASSSYYEQYF. The CDR3 DNA reads TGTGCCAGCAGTTCCTACTACGAGCAGTACTTC.

In its sample, this clone was seen many times. This chain uses TRBV18 with TRBJ1-1, with D possibly TRBD1 on 5 matching bases. The CDR3 covers 14 residues. Looked up from germline, CDR1 is KGHSH and CDR2 is LQKENI. Trimming cost V 2 bases and J 1 base, with 8 bases left between them. CDR3 coding DNA: TGTGCCAGCTCACCAGTGCAGGGGAACACTGAAGCTTTCTTT. Its translation is CASSPVQGNTEAFF.

This sequence joins TRBV5-4 and TRBJ2-5; possibly TRBD2 for D (6 bases). Germline V gives CDR1 SGHNT, CDR2 YYREEE (reference sequence). With 3 bases removed from V and 1 base from J, the gap between germline ends came to 13 bases. The CDR3 is 15 amino acids. In nucleotides, the CDR3 is TGTGCCAGCAGCTCGAGGGGCGGGGCCCAAGAGACCCAGTACTTC. Its protein product is CASSSRGGAQETQYF.

This clone appeared a few times. The genes are TRBV7-8 and TRBJ2-3; D is tentatively TRBD1 or TRBD2 (6 bases each). The V and J ends lost 1 base and 2 bases respectively, with 19 bases between them. Germline values: CDR1 SGHVS, CDR2 FQNEAQ. This CDR3 has 18 amino acids. The CDR3 region has the DNA TGTGCCAGCAGCTTAGGTAGCGGAGGGGGTTGGGCCACAGATACGCAGTATTTT. This encodes CASSLGSGGGWATDTQYF.

The chain links TRBV10-3 to TRBJ2-7, with 7 bases aligning to TRBD2. The junction had 6 bases not matched to a gene; V was cut back by 4 bases and J by 0 bases. Germline CDR1 ENHRY, CDR2 SYGVKD. The CDR3 runs to 15 residues. CDR3 sequence: CAISGSRGSSYEQYF. CDR3 coding DNA: TGTGCCATCAGTGGTAGTCGCGGGAGCTCCTACGAGCAGTACTTC.

This clone was seen repeatedly, ten times or more. J is TRBJ2-1 and V is TRBV11-2; 10 bases map to TRBD2. The junction had 7 bases not matched to a gene; V was cut back by 2 bases and J by 9 bases. This CDR3 has 15 residues. In germline, CDR1 is SGHAT, CDR2 FQNNGV. CDR3 bases: TGTGCCAGCAGCTTAACCAGCGGGAGGGCCGTTGAGCAGTTCTTC. Its translation: CASSLTSGRAVEQFF.